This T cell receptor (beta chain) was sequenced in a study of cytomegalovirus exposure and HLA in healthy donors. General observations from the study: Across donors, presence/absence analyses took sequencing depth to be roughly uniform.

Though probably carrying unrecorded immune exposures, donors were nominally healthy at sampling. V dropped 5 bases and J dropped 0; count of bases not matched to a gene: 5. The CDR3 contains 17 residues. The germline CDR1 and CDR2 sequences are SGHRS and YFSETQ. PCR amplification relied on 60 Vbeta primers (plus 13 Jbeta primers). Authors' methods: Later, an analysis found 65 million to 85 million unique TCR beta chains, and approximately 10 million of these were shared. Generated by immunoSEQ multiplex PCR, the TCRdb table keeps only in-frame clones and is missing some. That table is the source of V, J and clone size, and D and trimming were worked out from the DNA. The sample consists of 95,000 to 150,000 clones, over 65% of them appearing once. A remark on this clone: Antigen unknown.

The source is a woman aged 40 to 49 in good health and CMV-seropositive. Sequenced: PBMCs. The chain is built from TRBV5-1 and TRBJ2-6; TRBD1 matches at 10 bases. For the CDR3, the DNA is TGCGCCAGCAGGGGGACAGGGGACCTCTCTGGGGCCAACGTCCTGACTTTC. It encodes CASRGTGDLSGANVLTF.